This T cell receptor (beta chain) is drawn from a study of CD8 T cells in Susac syndrome. Points on this clonotype: Its antigen remains unknown.

RNA amounts of roughly 0.5 to 1 ug underwent reverse transcription with random hexamers. With immunoSEQ multiplex PCR, TCR beta CDR3 was amplified across 54 Vbeta and 13 Jbeta. TCRdb re-called the immunoSEQ multiplex PCR reads with MiXCR, one entry per CDR3 protein. The repertoire holds more than 150,000 distinct CDR3 sequences, with around 93% as singletons. The CDR3 consists of 16 residues. CDR1 and CDR2 from the germline V gene are SGHAT and FQNNGV. V lost 1 base and J lost 6, with 17 bases in between. Sequencing of TCR beta was performed on blood CD8+ and CD4+ T cells. Study-wide findings and caveats: In total CD8+ repertoires, sixteen Susac-specific public clones were found, and in CD8+ TEMRA repertoires, 4 or 5 were found.

This chain connects TRBV11-2 to TRBJ2-3; D may be TRBD1 or TRBD2 (5 bases each). The sequenced sample consisted of CD8+ T cells from PBMCs. The receptor's source is a human donor with Susac syndrome. For the CDR3, the DNA is TGTGCCAGCAGCTTAGGTTATGGGGGAGCGTTGGATACGCAGTATTTT. Translating gives CASSLGYGGALDTQYF.